This T cell receptor (beta chain) was found in a study of CD8 T cells in ankylosing spondylitis. Findings of the study overall: It appeared that ankylosing spondylitis blood was characterized by a TCR beta motif of several highly homologous variants. Disease-associated clones were reportedly significantly overrepresented in matched ankylosing spondylitis synovial fluid.

Germline assignment: CDR1 LNHDA and CDR2 SQIVND (reference sequence). V shed 2 bases, J shed 3 bases, and the junction held 4 bases outside the gene matches. This CDR3 region has 15 residues. A remark on this clonotype: Antigen: not known.

Library preparation for TCR beta used quantitative 5'-RACE with molecular barcodes. Each CDR3 protein is one row after TCRdb ran MiXCR on the 5' RACE reads. The table shows over 100,000 distinct CDR3 sequences, with 6% to 8.5% occurring only once. The sequencing sample was made of blood, either unsorted or a sorted T cell fraction (not recorded which). This receptor was taken from a male donor with ankylosing spondylitis or in good health (not recorded which). J is TRBJ1-5 and V is TRBV19; 7 bases map to TRBD1. In nucleotides, the CDR3 is TGTGCCAGTAGTATAAGGGGGCAAGCCAATCAGCCCCAGCATTTT. Translated, it gives CASSIRGQANQPQHF.